This T cell receptor beta chain was recorded in a study of CD8+CD57+ T cells in acquired aplastic anemia. The template used for profiling TCR beta VDJ and CDR3 was genomic DNA. TCRdb re-analysed the reads in MiXCR, keeping a single row per CDR3 protein. The data hold 86,000 or so distinct CDR3 sequences, with about half observed a single time. The V segment lost 9 bases and the J segment 7 bases; nucleotides outside the gene matches: 4. This CDR3 has 11 amino acids. Looked up from germline, CDR1 is LNHDA and CDR2 is SQIVND (reference sequence). On this clonotype: Its antigen is not known.

Findings and caveats of the study: The same twenty-nine CD8+ CDR3 sequences occurred in patients and in controls.

The gene calls are TRBV19 and TRBJ1-2; 8 bases are shared with TRBD1. The clonotype originates from a human donor in good health, serving as a control. Source material: sorted CD4+, CD8+, or CD8+CD57+ T cells (not recorded which) from PBMCs. DNA of the CDR3: TGTGCCAGCTACAGGGGGTCTGGCTACACCTTC. This gives the protein CASYRGSGYTF.